A single sample is the source of the 2 T cell receptor beta chains below, sequenced in a study of PD-1 blockade in classical Hodgkin lymphoma. Measured with immunoSEQ multiplex PCR; TCRdb has only the in-frame clones, and not every one. The repertoire holds some 150,000 clones, less than 80% seen once, with 9.2% in the top ten. Exposure to brentuximab vedotin varied, and each patient had relapsed following autologous stem cell transplantation. Source: peripheral blood mononuclear cells (PBMCs), taken before the second cycle of nivolumab. These receptors originate from a human donor with classical Hodgkin lymphoma.

The chain links TRBV2 to TRBJ1-2, with 7 bases matching TRBD1. V gave up 6 bases and J gave up 2 bases; unmatched junction bases: 3. The CDR3 contains 13 residues. From germline, CDR1 is SNHLY and CDR2 FYNNEI. Here the CDR3 reads CASRMTGNYGYTF. DNA for the CDR3: TGTGCCAGCAGGATGACAGGGAACTATGGCTACACCTTC.

The rearrangement joins TRBV7-8 to TRBJ2-7; D is possibly TRBD1 (6 bases). The germline CDR1 and CDR2 sequences are SGHVS and FQNEAQ. Trimming shortened V by 6 bases and J by 3 bases, and 18 bases separated the two germline ends. The CDR3 is 15 residues long. The DNA for the CDR3 is TGTGCCAGCAGTTCAGGCGCCCAGGGGATCTACGAGCAGTACTTC. It translates to CASSSGAQGIYEQYF.